A selection of T cell receptor beta chains follows, all from one sample in a study of control samples from healthy donors and cancer patients. Assay: immunoSEQ multiplex PCR; the TCRdb copy retains only in-frame clones and omits some. This sample carries fewer than 85,000 clones, 90% to 95% of them seen once, and the ten largest clones take 15% to 18%. Material: blood. The source of these receptors is a man aged 25 to 40 in good health. The CDR3 runs from the conserved cysteine through the conserved F or W. D genes are given only for firm matches. Where a row states a size, it is once, few, many or the class of an expanded clone; other rows omit it.

j_call | d_call | clone_size | v_call | cdr3_aa | cdr3_nt
TRBJ1-1 | NA | few | TRBV28 | CASSWRTEAFF | TGTGCCAGCAGTTGGCGGACGGAAGCTTTCTTT
TRBJ2-3 | TRBD1 | NA | TRBV2 | CASISQGADTQYF | TGTGCCAGCATTAGTCAGGGGGCAGATACGCAGTATTTT
TRBJ2-5 | TRBD2 | NA | TRBV3-1/TRBV3-2 | CASSNRGVEETQYF | TGTGCCAGCAGCAACCGGGGGGTTGAAGAGACCCAGTACTTC
TRBJ2-5 | NA | NA | TRBV4-1 | CASSYRQVGETQYF | TGCGCCAGCAGCTATCGTCAAGTCGGAGAGACCCAGTACTTC
TRBJ1-2 | NA | NA | TRBV29-1 | CSVGSETVNYGYTF | TGCAGCGTTGGTTCGGAGACGGTTAACTATGGCTACACCTTC
TRBJ2-1 | TRBD1 | NA | TRBV19 | CASSQGQTTGEQFF | TGTGCCAGTAGCCAGGGACAGACCACAGGTGAGCAGTTCTTC
TRBJ2-7 | NA | NA | TRBV6-5 | CASSYSVQPYEQYF | TGTGCCAGCAGTTACTCGGTACAGCCCTACGAGCAGTACTTC
TRBJ1-2 | NA | NA | TRBV5-4 | CASSLEVSGYTF | TGTGCCAGCAGCTTGGAGGTGAGCGGCTACACCTTC
TRBJ1-1 | NA | NA | TRBV6-5 | CAISGGLNTEAFF | TGTGCCATCTCCGGGGGCCTGAACACTGAAGCTTTCTTT
TRBJ1-2 | TRBD1 | NA | TRBV5-1 | CASSLFSEQGASYTF | TGCGCCAGCAGCTTGTTCTCAGAACAGGGGGCGAGCTACACCTTC
TRBJ1-6 | TRBD1 | NA | TRBV28 | CASRDDRGGNSPLHF | TGTGCCAGCAGAGATGACAGGGGCGGAAATTCACCCCTCCACTTT
TRBJ2-7 | NA | NA | TRBV18 | CASSLRGDAYEQYF | TGTGCCAGCTCACTCAGAGGGGACGCCTACGAGCAGTACTTC
TRBJ2-7 | NA | NA | TRBV28 | CASSLGGKYEQYF | TGTGCCAGCAGTTTAGGAGGGAAGTACGAGCAGTACTTC
TRBJ2-5 | NA | NA | TRBV7-6 | CASSLSGATWGETQYF | TGTGCCAGCAGCTTATCGGGGGCCACGTGGGGGGAGACCCAGTACTTC
TRBJ2-1 | NA | NA | TRBV5-8 | CASSLTGSFYNEQFF | TGTGCCAGCAGCTTAACAGGGAGCTTCTACAATGAGCAGTTCTTC
TRBJ2-5 | NA | NA | TRBV21-1 | CASSKGLDRSQETQYF | TGTGCCAGCAGCAAAGGTTTGGACAGGAGTCAAGAGACCCAGTACTTC